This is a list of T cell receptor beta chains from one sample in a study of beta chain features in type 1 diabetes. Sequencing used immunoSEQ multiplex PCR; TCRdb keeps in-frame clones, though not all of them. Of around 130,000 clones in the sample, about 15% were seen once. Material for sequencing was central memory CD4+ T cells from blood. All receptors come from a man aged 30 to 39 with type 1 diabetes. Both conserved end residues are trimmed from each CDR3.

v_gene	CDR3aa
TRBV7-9	ASSLADRSEQY
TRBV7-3	ASSPGGGSTNEKLF
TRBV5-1	ASSDRPGTGGETQY
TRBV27	ASSHSNQPQH
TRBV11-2	ALQASSYNEQF
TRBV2	ASSFIGQSQETQY
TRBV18	ASSPYRGQGEQF
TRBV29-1	SVRDSQETQY
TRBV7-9	ASSLGMKWGQNQPQH
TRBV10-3	AISGGDGYT
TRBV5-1	ASSSRTGVDTEAF
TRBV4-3	ASSQDLQVVAQY